These 22 T cell receptor beta chains were all obtained from the same sample, sequenced in a study of patients and donors after allogeneic stem cell transplantation. TCRdb re-called the RT-PCR reads through MiXCR, storing one row per CDR3 protein. Of some 880,000 distinct CDR3 sequences in the sample, around 17% were seen once. The material sequenced was blood, either unsorted or a sorted T cell fraction (not recorded which). Receptor source: a human donor who was either an allogeneic HSCT recipient or a stem cell or donor lymphocyte infusion donor (not recorded which). It is not recorded whose cells these are; they may come from a transplant donor.

The chain combines TRBV20-1 with TRBJ2-1; D unclear. Trimming stripped 5 bases from V and 6 bases from J, with 5 bases between. Germline assignment: CDR1 DFQATT and CDR2 SNEGSKA (reference sequence). The CDR3 runs 10 residues. The CDR3 region is CSALINEQFF. The DNA of the CDR3 is TGCAGTGCTCTTATCAATGAGCAGTTCTTC.

This chain uses TRBV19 with TRBJ2-3; D remains unclear. In germline, CDR1 is LNHDA, CDR2 SQIVND (reference sequence). The CDR3 length is 14 residues. Trimming shortened V by 4 bases and J by 4 bases, and 12 bases separated the two germline ends. CDR3 nucleotides: TGTGCCAGTAGTACCGGACCTTGGCCAGATACGCAGTATTTT. Translating it yields CASSTGPWPDTQYF.

The table lists this clonotype with a few counts. The chain has TRBV12-3 or TRBV12-4 and TRBJ2-7, with D possibly being TRBD2 (5 bases). The CDR3 extends over 12 amino acids. V was trimmed by 5 bases and J by 12 bases, leaving 17 bases between them. The CDR3 DNA is TGTGCCAGCAGTCTGGACGGACTTTTTAGGTACTTC. Its translation is CASSLDGLFRYF.

In its sample, this clonotype was seen a few times. The V and J genes are TRBV11-1 and TRBJ1-2; D uncertain. The CDR3 covers 17 residues. In germline, CDR1 is SGHAT, CDR2 FQDESV (reference sequence). Trimming left V 5 bases short and J 5 bases short, with 24 bases between. The CDR3 sequence is CASSTMNSGSGLYGYTF. CDR3 nucleotides: TGTGCCAGCAGCACGATGAATTCGGGTTCAGGATTATATGGCTACACCTTC.

This clonotype came up a few times. The rearrangement uses TRBV12-3 or TRBV12-4 and TRBJ2-1; 8 bases match TRBD1. The trim removed 3 bases at V and 8 bases at J, leaving 9 bases unmatched. The CDR3 is 15 residues long. The CDR3, as DNA: TGTGCCAGCAGTTTTCTGACAGGGGCTGTCGATGAGCAGTTCTTC. Translation: CASSFLTGAVDEQFF.

In DNA, the CDR3 is TGTGCCAGCAGCTTATACTATGACGGGTACTACGAGCAGTACTTC. Encoded protein: CASSLYYDGYYEQYF. The gene calls are TRBV7-2 and TRBJ2-7; D is ambiguous. Trimming left V 2 bases short and J 3 bases short, with 14 bases between. The germline gives CDR1 SGHTA, CDR2 FQGNSA. This CDR3 has 15 residues.

This clonotype was seen only a few times. One end of the junction is discordant with germline, which a read error may explain. CDR3 amino acids: CASSPPGTGLKSYF. In nucleotides, the CDR3 is TGTGCCAGCAGTCCCCCGGGGACAGGGTTGAAGAGCTACTTC. The chain combines TRBV25-1 with TRBJ1-2; 9 bases align to TRBD1. Germline V lookup: CDR1 MGHDK, CDR2 SYGVNS. The CDR3 spans 14 residues.

The genes are TRBV2 and TRBJ1-1; TRBD1 aligns across 10 bases. Germline V gene sequence: CDR1 SNHLY, CDR2 FYNNEI. V dropped 3 bases and J dropped 1; count of bases not matched to a gene: 5. This CDR3 has 16 residues. The CDR3 nucleotides read TGTGCCAGCAGTGATGGGGACAGGGGTTGGAACACTGAAGCTTTCTTT. Its protein product is CASSDGDRGWNTEAFF. The full variable domain, completed using reference TRBV2 and TRBJ1-1, is EPEVTQTPSHQVTQMGQEVILRCVPISNHLYFYWYRQILGQKVEFLVSFYNNEISEKSEIFDDQFSVERPDGSNFTLKIRSTKLEDSAMYFCASSDGDRGWNTEAFFGQGTRLTVV.

This clonotype was seen repeatedly, ten times or more. This chain joins TRBV13 and TRBJ2-5, with a possible D match to TRBD1 (6 bases). The V end was cut by 3 bases, the J end by 5 bases, with 13 bases between. This CDR3 has 14 amino acids. Germline V CDR1 and CDR2: PRHDT, FYEKMQ (reference sequence). CDR3 amino acids: CASSFRQAGETQYF. The CDR3 nucleotides read TGTGCCAGCAGCTTCAGACAGGCAGGGGAGACCCAGTACTTC.

The rearrangement joins TRBV3-1 to TRBJ1-3; D gene ambiguous. This CDR3 comprises 13 residues. V dropped 7 bases and J dropped 4 bases, with 11 bases sitting between them. Germline CDR1 LGHDT, CDR2 YNNKEL (reference sequence). CDR3 sequence: CASTHRSGNTIYF. CDR3 nucleotide sequence: TGTGCCAGCACCCACAGATCGGGAAACACCATATATTTT.

This clonotype was detected a few times. This sequence joins TRBV9 and TRBJ2-5, with TRBD2 matching 7 bases. The length of the CDR3 is 14 residues. The germline V gene encodes CDR1 SGDLS and CDR2 YYNGEE. Trimming took 4 bases from V and 8 from J; bases not matched to a gene: 11. The CDR3 loop reads CASSPWGTMVTQYF. The CDR3 coding sequence is TGTGCCAGCAGCCCTTGGGGGACTATGGTCACCCAGTACTTC. Using reference TRBV9 and TRBJ2-5 for the parts outside the CDR3, the full variable domain is DSGVTQTPKHLITATGQRVTLRCSPRSGDLSVYWYQQSLDQGLQFLIQYYNGEERAKGNILERFSAQQFPDLHSELNLSSLELGDSALYFCASSPWGTMVTQYFGPGTRLLVL.

This chain links TRBV7-3 with TRBJ2-2; D unresolved. Germline-derived CDR1 and CDR2 are SGHTA and FQGTGA. The V and J ends lost 4 bases and 3 bases respectively, with 6 bases between them. The CDR3 totals 13 residues. CDR3 sequence reads: CASSSKHTGELFF. In DNA, the CDR3 is TGTGCCAGCAGCTCAAAGCACACCGGGGAGCTGTTTTTT.

The chain has TRBV12-3 or TRBV12-4 and TRBJ2-7; perhaps D is TRBD1 or TRBD2 (5 bases each). V was clipped by 5 bases and J by 5 bases, with 22 bases between them. This CDR3 region has 16 residues. CDR3 nucleotides: TGTGCCAGCAGTCCCAGGGACGTGTGGGACGTAAACGAGCAGTACTTC. Translated: CASSPRDVWDVNEQYF.

V usage is TRBV5-1 and J usage is TRBJ2-7; 12 nucleotides align to TRBD1. Trimming removed 3 bases from V and 6 bases from J; junction bases left unmatched: 7. The germline V gene has CDR1 SGHRS and CDR2 YFSETQ. The CDR3 has 15 residues. The CDR3 region has the DNA TGCGCCAGCAGCTCCGGAGGGACAGGGGGCTCCGAGCAGTACTTC. This gives the protein CASSSGGTGGSEQYF.

This clonotype has only a few counts. This chain uses TRBV6-2 or TRBV6-3 with TRBJ2-1, with 7 positions matching TRBD2. Germline CDR1 and CDR2: MNHEY and SVGEGT. The J segment lost 10 bases and the V segment lost 4 bases, leaving 10 bases of the junction unmatched. The CDR3 totals 14 residues. The CDR3 DNA sequence: TGTGCCAGCAGTTCCCCGTGGGGGGGGAGAGAGCAGTTCTTC. Its translation is CASSSPWGGREQFF.

The chain employs TRBV20-1 and TRBJ1-2; 8 bases are a match to TRBD1. The length of the CDR3 is 14 residues. Germline V gene lookup returns CDR1 DFQATT and CDR2 SNEGSKA (reference sequence). The J segment lost 6 bases and the V segment lost 0 bases, leaving 6 bases of the junction unmatched. This CDR3 is CSAREARGPDGYTF. The CDR3 bases are TGCAGTGCTAGAGAGGCCAGGGGGCCAGATGGCTACACCTTC.

This clonotype turned up a few times. The V call is TRBV30, the J call TRBJ2-5; tentative D call: TRBD2 (6 bases). This CDR3 is built from 13 residues. V gave up 0 bases and J gave up 7 bases, with 12 bases separating them. CDR1 and CDR2 (germline): GTSNPN, SVGIG (reference sequence). CDR3 nucleotide sequence: TGTGCCTGGAGTGTACTCCAGGAGGGGACCCAGTACTTC. Amino acids: CAWSVLQEGTQYF.

This clonotype was seen only a few times. The gene calls are TRBV15 and TRBJ1-1, with 7 bases matching TRBD1. V shed 0 bases, J shed 1 base, and the junction held 8 bases outside the gene matches. Germline CDR1 LNHNV, CDR2 YYDKDF (reference sequence). The CDR3 extends over 17 amino acids. The CDR3 DNA reads TGTGCCACCAGCAGAGATCCCCAGGGGGTAGGGAACACTGAAGCTTTCTTT. Protein sequence: CATSRDPQGVGNTEAFF. Together with reference TRBV15 and TRBJ1-1, the CDR3 gives the full variable domain: DAMVIQNPRYQVTQFGKPVTLSCSQTLNHNVMYWYQQKSSQAPKLLFHYYDKDFNNEADTPDNFQSRRPNTSFCFLDIRSPGLGDTAMYLCATSRDPQGVGNTEAFFGQGTRLTVV.

This clonotype has only a few counts. This chain links TRBV9 with TRBJ1-6, with a weak D call TRBD1 (6 bases). Looked up from germline, CDR1 is SGDLS and CDR2 is YYNGEE. The CDR3 extends over 13 amino acids. V lost 6 bases and J 7 bases, leaving 11 bases between the germline ends. The CDR3 coding sequence is TGTGCCAGCAAACGACAGGAGAATTCACCCCTCCACTTT. Translation: CASKRQENSPLHF. The full variable domain, rest sourced from reference TRBV9 and TRBJ1-6, is DSGVTQTPKHLITATGQRVTLRCSPRSGDLSVYWYQQSLDQGLQFLIQYYNGEERAKGNILERFSAQQFPDLHSELNLSSLELGDSALYFCASKRQENSPLHFGNGTRLTVT.

J is TRBJ2-1 and V is TRBV5-1; 11 bases line up with TRBD1. There are 17 residues in the CDR3. Trimming took 0 bases from V and 6 from J; bases not matched to a gene: 8. CDR1 is SGHRS, CDR2 YFSETQ, per germline. The CDR3 DNA is TGCGCCAGCAGCTTGGCCCCTGGGACAGGGGGTCTCAATGAGCAGTTCTTC. Translation gives CASSLAPGTGGLNEQFF.

CDR3 nucleotide sequence: TGCGCCAGCAGTGAGTATAGTAGCGGATCCGCGAACACCGGGGAGCTGTTTTTT. This translates into CASSEYSSGSANTGELFF. The gene calls are TRBV10-2 and TRBJ2-2; maybe TRBD2 (6 bases). Trimming shortened V by 1 base and J by 0 bases, and 15 bases separated the two germline ends. Germline values: CDR1 WSHSY, CDR2 SAAADI. The CDR3 totals 18 residues.

The CDR3 bases are TGCGCCAGCAGCCCCGCGGTGGCCCGGAGGATCCAGTACTTC. It translates to CASSPAVARRIQYF. The rearrangement uses TRBV4-1 and TRBJ2-5; TRBD2 might be the D (5 bases). The CDR3 is 14 amino acids. The ends were cut back, 4 bases at V and 10 bases at J, with 19 bases in the middle. From germline, CDR1 is MGHRA and CDR2 YSYEKL.